This T cell receptor (beta chain) was recorded in a study of shared clonotypes between healthy human individuals. Study-wide points: Relative to their counterparts shared across all four donors, non-shared clonotypes exhibited diminished generation probabilities. Collection of samples was limited to blood; tissue repertoires likely differ.

The authors distributed each subset's genomic DNA evenly over several immunoSEQ plates. Libraries were prepared by immunoSEQ multiplex PCR; TCRdb keeps only in-frame clonotypes and omits some of them. The sample shows about 2 million clones, 85% to 95% of them seen only once. Notes on this clone: The antigen is undetermined. Other nucleotide sequences in the sample specify the same CDR3.

Trimming took 3 bases from V and 1 from J, leaving 0 bases between them. The CDR3 length is 11 residues. The germline CDR1 and CDR2 sequences are LNHDA and SQIVND (reference sequence). The sequence came from a man younger than 35 in good health. This rearrangement joins TRBV19 to TRBJ2-5; D gene unclear. Sequencing was performed on naive CD4+ T cells sorted from blood. The subset here: CD45RA+ positively selected. The CDR3 DNA is TGTGCCAGTAGTATCCAAGAGACCCAGTACTTC. It yields the protein CASSIQETQYF.